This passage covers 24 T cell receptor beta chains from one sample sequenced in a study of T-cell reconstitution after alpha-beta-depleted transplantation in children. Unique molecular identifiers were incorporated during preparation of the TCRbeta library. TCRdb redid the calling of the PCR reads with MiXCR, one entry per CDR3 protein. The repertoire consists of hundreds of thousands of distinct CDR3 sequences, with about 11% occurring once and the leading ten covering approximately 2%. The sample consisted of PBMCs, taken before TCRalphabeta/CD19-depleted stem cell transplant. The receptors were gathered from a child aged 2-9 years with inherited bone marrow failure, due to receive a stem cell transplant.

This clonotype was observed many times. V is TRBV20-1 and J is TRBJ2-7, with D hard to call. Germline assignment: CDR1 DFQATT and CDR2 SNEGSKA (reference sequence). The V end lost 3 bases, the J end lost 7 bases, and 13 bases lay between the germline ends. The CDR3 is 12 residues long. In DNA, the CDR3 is TGCAGTGCTAGGCCCCCCCCCGGGGAGCAGTACTTC. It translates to CSARPPPGEQYF.

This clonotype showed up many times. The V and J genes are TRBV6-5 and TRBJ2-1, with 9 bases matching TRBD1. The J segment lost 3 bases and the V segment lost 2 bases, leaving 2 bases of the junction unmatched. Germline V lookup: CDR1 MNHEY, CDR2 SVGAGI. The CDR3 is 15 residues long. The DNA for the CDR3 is TGTGCCAGCAGTTACGGGGGACAGGGCTACAATGAGCAGTTCTTC. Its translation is CASSYGGQGYNEQFF.

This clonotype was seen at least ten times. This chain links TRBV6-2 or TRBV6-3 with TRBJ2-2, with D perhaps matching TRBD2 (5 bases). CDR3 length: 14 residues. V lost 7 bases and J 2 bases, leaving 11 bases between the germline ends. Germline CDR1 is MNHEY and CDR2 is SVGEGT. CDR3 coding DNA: TGTGCCAGCAAATCGGAGGCCAACACCGGGGAGCTGTTTTTT. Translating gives CASKSEANTGELFF.

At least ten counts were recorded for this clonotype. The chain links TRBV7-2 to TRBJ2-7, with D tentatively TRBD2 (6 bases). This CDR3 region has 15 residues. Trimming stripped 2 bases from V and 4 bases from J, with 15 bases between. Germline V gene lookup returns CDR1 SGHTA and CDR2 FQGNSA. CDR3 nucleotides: TGTGCCAGCAGCTTATACGGGACTCCCCTTTACGAGCAGTACTTC. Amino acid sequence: CASSLYGTPLYEQYF.

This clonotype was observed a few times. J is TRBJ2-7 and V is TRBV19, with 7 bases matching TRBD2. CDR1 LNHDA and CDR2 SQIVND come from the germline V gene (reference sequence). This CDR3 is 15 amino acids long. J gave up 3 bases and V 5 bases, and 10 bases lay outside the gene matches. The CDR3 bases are TGTGCCAGTAGTCCTGTTCTAGCGGCTGACTACGAGCAGTACTTC. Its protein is CASSPVLAADYEQYF.

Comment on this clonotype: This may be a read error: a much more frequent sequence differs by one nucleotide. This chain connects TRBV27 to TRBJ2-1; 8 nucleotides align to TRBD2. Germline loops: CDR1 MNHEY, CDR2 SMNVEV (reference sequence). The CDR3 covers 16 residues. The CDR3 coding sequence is TGTCCCAGCAGGCTTAGCGGGGCGAGCTCCTACAATGAGCAGTTCTTC. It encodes CPSRLSGASSYNEQFF.

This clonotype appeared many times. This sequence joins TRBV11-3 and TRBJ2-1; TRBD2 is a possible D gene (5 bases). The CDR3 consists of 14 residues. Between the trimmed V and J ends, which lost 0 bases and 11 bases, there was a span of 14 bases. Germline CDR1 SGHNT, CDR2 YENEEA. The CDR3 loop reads CASSLDEIRGQQFF. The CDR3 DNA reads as TGTGCCAGCAGCTTAGATGAGATTCGGGGTCAGCAGTTCTTC.

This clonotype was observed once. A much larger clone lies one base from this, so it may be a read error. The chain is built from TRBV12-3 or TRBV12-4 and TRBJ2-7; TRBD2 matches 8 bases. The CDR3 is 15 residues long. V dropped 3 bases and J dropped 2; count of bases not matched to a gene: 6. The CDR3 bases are TGTGCCAGCAGTTTCCAGACTAGCGTAACCTACGAGCAGTACTTC. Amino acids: CASSFQTSVTYEQYF.

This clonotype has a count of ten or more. The CDR3 DNA is TGTGCCAGCAGTGAGATCGGGACGTGGGGTGGCTACACCTTC. It specifies CASSEIGTWGGYTF. The chain is built from TRBV6-1 and TRBJ1-2, with D perhaps TRBD1 (5 bases). This CDR3 has 14 residues. In germline, CDR1 is MNHNS, CDR2 SASEGT. Trimming took off 3 bases at V and 7 bases at J, with 15 bases between the two ends.

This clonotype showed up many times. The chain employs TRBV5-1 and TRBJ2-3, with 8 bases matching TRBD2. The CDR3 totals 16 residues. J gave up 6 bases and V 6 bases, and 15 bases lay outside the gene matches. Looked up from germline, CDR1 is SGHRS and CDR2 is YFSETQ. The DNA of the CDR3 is TGCGCCAGCAACCACGGAGCGGGACTAGACGCTGATACGCAGTATTTT. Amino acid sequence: CASNHGAGLDADTQYF.

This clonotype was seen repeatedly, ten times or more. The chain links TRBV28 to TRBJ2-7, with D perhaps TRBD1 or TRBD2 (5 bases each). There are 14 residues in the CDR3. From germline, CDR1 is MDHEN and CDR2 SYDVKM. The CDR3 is CASGPTGGPYEQYF. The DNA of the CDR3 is TGTGCAAGCGGACCAACAGGCGGGCCCTACGAGCAGTACTTC.

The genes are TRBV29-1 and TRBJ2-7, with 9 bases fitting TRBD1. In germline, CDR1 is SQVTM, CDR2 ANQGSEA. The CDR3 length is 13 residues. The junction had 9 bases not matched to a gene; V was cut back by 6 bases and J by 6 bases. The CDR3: CSVAETGGSEQYF. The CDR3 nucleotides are TGCAGCGTGGCTGAGACAGGGGGTTCCGAGCAGTACTTC.

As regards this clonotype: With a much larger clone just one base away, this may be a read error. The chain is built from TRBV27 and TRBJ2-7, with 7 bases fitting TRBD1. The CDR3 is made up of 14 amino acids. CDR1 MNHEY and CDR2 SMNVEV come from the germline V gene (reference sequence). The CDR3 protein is CASSIRQGFYDQYF. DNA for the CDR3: TGTGCCAGCAGTATCCGACAGGGTTTCTACGACCAGTACTTC.

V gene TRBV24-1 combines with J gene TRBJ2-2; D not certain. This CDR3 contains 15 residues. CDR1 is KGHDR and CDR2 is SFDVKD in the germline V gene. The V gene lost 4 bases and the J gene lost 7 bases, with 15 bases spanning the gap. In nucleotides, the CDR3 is TGTGCCACCAGTGAGGGATCTACCTGGGGCGGGGAGCTGTTTTTT. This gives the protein CATSEGSTWGGELFF.

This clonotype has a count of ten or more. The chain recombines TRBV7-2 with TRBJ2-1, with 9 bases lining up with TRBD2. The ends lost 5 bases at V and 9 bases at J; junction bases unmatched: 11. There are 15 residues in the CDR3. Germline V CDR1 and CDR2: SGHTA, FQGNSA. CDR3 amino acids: CASSPVSGSLVEQFF. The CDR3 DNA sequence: TGTGCCAGCAGCCCCGTTAGCGGGAGTTTGGTTGAGCAGTTCTTC. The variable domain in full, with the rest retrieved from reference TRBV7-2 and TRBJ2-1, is GAGVSQSPSNKVTEKGKDVELRCDPISGHTALYWYRQSLGQGLEFLIYFQGNSAPDKSGLPSDRFSAERTGGSVSTLTIQRTQQEDSAVYLCASSPVSGSLVEQFFGPGTRLTVL.

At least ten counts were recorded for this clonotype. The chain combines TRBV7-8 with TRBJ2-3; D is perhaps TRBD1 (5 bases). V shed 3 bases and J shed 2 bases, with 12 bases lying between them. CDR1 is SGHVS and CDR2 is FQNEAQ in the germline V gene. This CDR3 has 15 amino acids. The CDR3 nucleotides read TGTGCCAGCAGCTTCAGACAAGGGGACACAGATACGCAGTATTTT. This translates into CASSFRQGDTDTQYF.

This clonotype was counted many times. CDR3 bases: TGTGCCAGCAGCTTGGGCGAGAGGATAAGCCCTACCTATGGCTACACCTTC. Translation gives CASSLGERISPTYGYTF. The genes are TRBV5-7 and TRBJ1-2, with unresolved D. TRBV5-7 carries the ORF label, with uncertain function. CDR3 size: 17 residues. V was pared by 0 bases and J by 4 bases, with 19 bases between.

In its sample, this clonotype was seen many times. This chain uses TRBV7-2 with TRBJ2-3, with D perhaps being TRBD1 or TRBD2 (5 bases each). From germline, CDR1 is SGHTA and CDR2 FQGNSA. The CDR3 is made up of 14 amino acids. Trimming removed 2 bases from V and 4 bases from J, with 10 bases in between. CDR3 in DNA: TGTGCCAGCAGCTTAACTGGGACCCCAGATACGCAGTATTTT. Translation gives CASSLTGTPDTQYF.

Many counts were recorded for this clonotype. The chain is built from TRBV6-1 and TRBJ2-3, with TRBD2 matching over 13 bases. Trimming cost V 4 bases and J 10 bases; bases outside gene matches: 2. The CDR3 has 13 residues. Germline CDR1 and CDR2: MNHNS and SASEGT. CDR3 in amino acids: CASSGLAGGAQYF. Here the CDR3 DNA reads TGTGCCAGCAGTGGACTAGCGGGAGGTGCGCAGTATTTT.

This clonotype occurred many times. CDR3 loop: CASSGDTNTGELFF. In DNA, the CDR3 is TGCGCCAGCAGCGGGGATACCAACACCGGGGAGCTGTTTTTT. The genes are TRBV5-1 and TRBJ2-2, with no clear D. Germline-derived CDR1 and CDR2 are SGHRS and YFSETQ. The CDR3 runs 14 residues. V lost 4 bases and J lost 2, with 9 bases in between.

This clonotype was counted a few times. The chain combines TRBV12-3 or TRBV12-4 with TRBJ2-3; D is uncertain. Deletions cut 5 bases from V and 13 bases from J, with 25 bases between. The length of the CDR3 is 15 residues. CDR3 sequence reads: CASSPSPPDLDVEYF. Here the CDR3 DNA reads TGTGCCAGCAGTCCCTCCCCGCCGGACCTGGATGTGGAGTATTTT.

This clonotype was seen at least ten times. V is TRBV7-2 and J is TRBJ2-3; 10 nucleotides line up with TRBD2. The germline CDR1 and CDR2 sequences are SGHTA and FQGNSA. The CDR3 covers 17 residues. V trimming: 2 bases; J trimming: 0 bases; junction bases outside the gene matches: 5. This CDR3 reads CASSLNSGRASTDTQYF. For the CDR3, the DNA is TGTGCCAGCAGCTTAAACAGCGGGAGGGCTAGCACAGATACGCAGTATTTT.

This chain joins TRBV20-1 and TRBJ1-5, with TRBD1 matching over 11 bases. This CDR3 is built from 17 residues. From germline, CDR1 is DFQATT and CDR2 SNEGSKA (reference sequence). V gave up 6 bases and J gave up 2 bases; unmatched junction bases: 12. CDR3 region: CSASRGTGGFRNQPQHF. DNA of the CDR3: TGCAGTGCAAGCCGCGGGACAGGGGGTTTTCGCAATCAGCCCCAGCATTTT.

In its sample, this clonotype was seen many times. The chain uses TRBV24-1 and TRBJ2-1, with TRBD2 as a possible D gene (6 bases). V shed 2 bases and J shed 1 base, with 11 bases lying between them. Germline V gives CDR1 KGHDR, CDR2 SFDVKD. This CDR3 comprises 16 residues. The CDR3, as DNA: TGTGCCACCAGTGATTCGGACGGGGGATCCTACAATGAGCAGTTCTTC. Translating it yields CATSDSDGGSYNEQFF.